These T cell receptor beta chains were read from a single sample in a study of blood T cells in healthy people across ages. One entry per CDR3 protein, called by TCRdb with MiXCR from the 5' RACE reads. Seen here are some 1.6 million distinct CDR3 sequences, about 35% observed once, and the top ten hold approximately 10%. Specimen: blood. These receptors were taken from a woman in her thirties in good health. Each CDR3 is given with its conserved first and last residue. D genes are given only for firm matches. The size entry is marked missing in some rows and otherwise reads once, few, many or a size class.

>TRBJ2-1|TRBD2|few|TRBV27
TGTGCCAGCAGTTTAACCGTCCTAGCGGCCCACAATGAGCAGTTCTTC
CASSLTVLAAHNEQFF
>TRBJ1-2|TRBD1|-|TRBV4-1
TGCGCCGGCAGCCAAGAGATAAGACAGGGGCTTATCTATGGCTACACCTTC
CAGSQEIRQGLIYGYTF
>TRBJ1-2|TRBD1|-|TRBV10-3
TGTGCCATCAGTCCGGGCGGGGACAGGGGATATGGCTACACCTTC
CAISPGGDRGYGYTF
>TRBJ2-5|-|-|TRBV20-1
TGCAGTGCTAGCTCTGGCGGGCGGGGAGAGACCCAGTACTTC
CSASSGGRGETQYF
>TRBJ2-5|TRBD2|few|TRBV5-1
TGCGCCAGCACCTCAGGCGGGGGCCAAGAGACCCAGTACTTC
CASTSGGGQETQYF
>TRBJ2-3|TRBD2|-|TRBV20-1
TGCAGTGCTAGTCTATTGCGGGAGTTAACAGATACGCAGTATTTT
CSASLLRELTDTQYF
>TRBJ2-3|-|-|TRBV2
TGTGCCAGCAGGGGGGCTGCGTCTCCTACCTTAGATACGCAGTATTTT
CASRGAASPTLDTQYF
>TRBJ2-3|TRBD1|few|TRBV7-9
TGTGCCAGCAGCACGGACAGGGGGCGAGGTACGCAGTATTTT
CASSTDRGRGTQYF
>TRBJ2-4|-|-|TRBV19
TGTGCCAGTACAGGGGTCGGCTTAGCCAAAAACATTCAGTACTTC
CASTGVGLAKNIQYF
>TRBJ2-5|-|-|TRBV9
TGTGCCAGCAGCGTAGCAGGGCAGTCAGAAGAGACCCAGTACTTC
CASSVAGQSEETQYF
>TRBJ2-1|TRBD2|-|TRBV7-2
TGTGCCAGCAGCTCTAGGACTAGCGGGAGTTCTGGGTTCAATGAGCAGTTCTTC
CASSSRTSGSSGFNEQFF
>TRBJ2-5|-|-|TRBV7-2
TGTGCCAGCAGCCCGCAATCTTTGCCAGAGACCCAGTACTTC
CASSPQSLPETQYF
>TRBJ1-5|-|few|TRBV28
TGTGCCAGCGGGGCTCGAGGACAGCCCCAGCATTTT
CASGARGQPQHF
>TRBJ2-3|TRBD2|few|TRBV4-1
TGCGCCAGCAGCCAGTCTAGCGGGATAACTAGCACAGATACGCAGTATTTT
CASSQSSGITSTDTQYF
>TRBJ1-1|TRBD1|few|TRBV5-1
TGCGCCAGCAGCTTGGCCGGACAGGGATACACTGAAGCTTTCTTT
CASSLAGQGYTEAFF
>TRBJ2-1|-|-|TRBV5-1
TGCGCCAGCAGCTTGGGACCCGCCCTCGGGGAGCAGTTCTTC
CASSLGPALGEQFF
>TRBJ1-5|-|-|TRBV12-3/TRBV12-4
TGTGCCAGCAGTTTCCAGGACGGGCAGCCCCAGCATTTT
CASSFQDGQPQHF
>TRBJ2-5|-|-|TRBV19
TGTGCCAGTAGTATGGACAGGGAGGGGGTCGGCGAGACCCAGTACTTC
CASSMDREGVGETQYF
>TRBJ2-1|-|-|TRBV11-2
TGTGCCAGCAGCTTAATTGGGGTTAGCGGCGCAAGCTCCTACAATGAGCAGTTCTTC
CASSLIGVSGASSYNEQFF
>TRBJ2-3|TRBD2|-|TRBV13
TGTGCCAGCAGTCAAACTAGCGGGAGGCTCGCAGGTACGCAGTATTTT
CASSQTSGRLAGTQYF
>TRBJ2-5|-|few|TRBV5-6
TGTGCCAGCAGCACTGGGGTGGCGGCTCAAGAGACCCAGTACTTC
CASSTGVAAQETQYF
>TRBJ2-3|-|-|TRBV5-1
TGCGCCAGCAGCTTGGCTAGTTTGGGTACAGATACGCAGTATTTT
CASSLASLGTDTQYF
>TRBJ1-1|-|-|TRBV7-9
TGTGCCAGCAACAACGTGGGGACTGAAGCTTTCTTT
CASNNVGTEAFF
>TRBJ2-1|TRBD2|few|TRBV13
TGTGCCAGCAGCTTAGGAGGCTCCGGGGGGACTTACAATGAGCAGTTCTTC
CASSLGGSGGTYNEQFF
>TRBJ2-7|-|few|TRBV21-1
TGTGCCAGCAGCAAAGCAAGGTCCGAGCAGTACTTC
CASSKARSEQYF
>TRBJ2-1|-|-|TRBV7-6
TGTGCCAGCAGCTTAGAGAGAGATAACAATGAGCAGTTCTTC
CASSLERDNNEQFF
>TRBJ1-4|-|-|TRBV12-3/TRBV12-4
TGTGCCAGCAGTTTAAGGCAGAGGAATGAAAAACTGTTTTTT
CASSLRQRNEKLFF
>TRBJ2-1|-|-|TRBV20-1
TGCAGTGCTTCGAGCCATGAGCAGTTCTTC
CSASSHEQFF
>TRBJ2-7|TRBD1|-|TRBV3-1
TGTGCCAGCCGGGACAGGGAGGGGTCCGAGCAGTACTTC
CASRDREGSEQYF
>TRBJ2-3|-|-|TRBV5-1
TGCGCCAGCAGCTTGCGAGGGGGCCTAGCGGGTAGCACAGATACGCAGTATTTT
CASSLRGGLAGSTDTQYF
>TRBJ2-1|-|few|TRBV5-1
TGCGCCAGCAGCTTGGGGCTCCTCCCATTGAATGAGCAGTTCTTC
CASSLGLLPLNEQFF
>TRBJ1-5|-|many|TRBV20-1
TGCAGTGCTAGTAGGTCCGCTTTGACCCAGCATTTT
CSASRSALTQHF
>TRBJ2-7|TRBD2|many|TRBV7-2
TGTGCCAGCAGCTTCTCTAGCGGGAGATACGAGCAGTACTTC
CASSFSSGRYEQYF
>TRBJ1-2|TRBD1|-|TRBV6-1
TGTGCCAGCACCAACCCCGGACAGGTCTACTATGGCTACACCTTC
CASTNPGQVYYGYTF
>TRBJ2-7|-|once|TRBV28
TGTGCCGGCAGGGGTGGAGTACCCTCCTACGAGCAGTACTTC
CAGRGGVPSYEQYF
>TRBJ2-1|-|few|TRBV2
TGTGCCAGCAGTGAACCAGGGTTAGGGGTCAATGAGCAGTTCTTC
CASSEPGLGVNEQFF
>TRBJ2-3|TRBD2|many|TRBV20-1
TGCAGTTACAAGAGCGGGAGGGCCAGGGATACGCAGTATTTT
CSYKSGRARDTQYF
>TRBJ2-5|-|few|TRBV30
TGTGCCCTCGCCTTGGCTTCGGAGACCCAGTACTTC
CALALASETQYF
>TRBJ1-1|-|-|TRBV16
TGTGCCAGCAGCCAGGGCTGGAACACTGAAGCTTTCTTT
CASSQGWNTEAFF
>TRBJ1-2|TRBD1|-|TRBV4-1
TGCGCCAGCAGCCCCGGAACCGGGACAGGTACAGGGTATAACTATGGCTACACCTTC
CASSPGTGTGTGYNYGYTF
>TRBJ1-5|-|-|TRBV20-1
TGCAGTGCTAGAGATAGCGCGGGGGCGCGCGATCAGCCCCAGCATTTT
CSARDSAGARDQPQHF
>TRBJ2-3|-|-|TRBV21-1
TGTGCCAGCAGCAATGCGAGACAGTCGGCAGATACGCAGTATTTT
CASSNARQSADTQYF
>TRBJ1-1|-|-|TRBV20-1
TGCAGTGCTTACCGGGACATGAACACTGAAGCTTTCTTT
CSAYRDMNTEAFF
>TRBJ1-5|-|-|TRBV7-2
TGTGTCAGCAGCCTTAACGGGGGGGTTGTTCAGCCCCAGCATTTT
CVSSLNGGVVQPQHF
>TRBJ2-5|-|many|TRBV20-1
TGCGGAGGGGCGGTTAAAGAGACCCAGTACTTC
CGGAVKETQYF
>TRBJ1-5|-|-|TRBV20-1
TGCAGTGCTAGAGATGGACAGCGGGGGAACAATCCGCCCCAGCATTTT
CSARDGQRGNNPPQHF
>TRBJ2-5|-|many|TRBV29-1
TGCAGCGTTGAGGGGGCGCGAACAGGGCCAGAGACCCAGTACTTC
CSVEGARTGPETQYF
>TRBJ2-3|TRBD1|-|TRBV20-1
TGCAGTGCTAGAGATAGCGGAGACGGGACAGGGAGTCCAGATACGCAGTATTTT
CSARDSGDGTGSPDTQYF
>TRBJ2-5|TRBD2|-|TRBV20-1
TGCAGTGCTAGAGATCCCAGCGGGGGGGCAGAGACCCAGTACTTC
CSARDPSGGAETQYF
>TRBJ2-3|-|-|TRBV27
TGTGCCAGCAGAAACCTCAGGACATCCCGGGCCGATACGCAGTATTTT
CASRNLRTSRADTQYF
>TRBJ2-7|TRBD1|-|TRBV20-1
TGCAGTGCTTCACCCTCAGGGGGCGAGCAGTACTTC
CSASPSGGEQYF